This entry lists 4 T cell receptor beta chains sequenced from one sample in a study of tumor-infiltrating lymphocytes in oesophageal squamous cell carcinoma (dated by TCRdb to the mid-2010s). Library creation used PCR. Sequencer: Illumina HiSeq 2000. TCRdb reanalyzed the raw reads on its own, using fastp at Q25 for trimming and MiXCR for clone calling, and kept in-frame beta chains. Each CDR3 protein gets just one entry, which takes the most common genes and DNA from the rows behind it. Across this sample there are around 18,000 distinct CDR3 sequences, with over 40% seen only once. The top ten clones comprise 29% of the sample. The sequenced sample consisted of esophageal tumor tissue. The receptors were gathered from a male donor with esophageal squamous cell carcinoma.

The rearrangement links TRBV11-2 to TRBJ2-1, with TRBD2 matching 8 bases. The end of the DNA is better explained by TRBJ2-5, so the J call may be wrong. In germline, CDR1 is SGHAT, CDR2 FQNNGV. The CDR3 totals 19 residues. The CDR3 spells CASSLGARLVSGNRETQYF. The CDR3, as DNA: TGTGCCAGCAGCTTAGGGGCCCGATTAGTTAGCGGGAATCGAGAGACCCAGTACTTC.

This clonotype came up once. The chain combines TRBV7-2 with TRBJ2-5; the D is unclear. The V gene's germline CDR1 is SGHTA and CDR2 FQGNSA. Trimming pared 6 bases from V and 5 bases from J, leaving 7 bases between. CDR3 length: 11 residues. The CDR3 reads CASSSRETQYF. The CDR3 bases are TGTGCCAGCAGTAGCCGGGAGACCCAGTACTTC.

The V gene is TRBV18, the J gene TRBJ2-3, with 10 nucleotides matching TRBD1. The germline V gene has CDR1 KGHSH and CDR2 LQKENI. J gave up 3 bases and V 3 bases, and 3 bases lay outside the gene matches. The CDR3 is 15 amino acids. The CDR3 sequence is CASSPDRGETDTQYF. The CDR3 DNA reads as TGTGCCAGCTCACCGGACAGGGGGGAGACAGATACGCAGTATTTT.

This clonotype was counted only a few times. The rearrangement links TRBV11-2 to TRBJ2-1, with 7 bases fitting TRBD2. The J call may be incorrect, as the DNA end agrees better with TRBJ2-7. This CDR3 contains 13 residues. Germline CDR1 and CDR2: SGHAT and FQNNGV. The CDR3 sequence is CASSSRAGVEQYF. CDR3 bases: TGTGCCAGCAGCTCAAGGGCGGGGGTCGAGCAGTACTTC.